This T cell receptor beta chain emerged from a study of vaccination and CD4 T cells after COVID-19. General study points: The median proportion of reactive clones detected only post-vaccination in convalescent patients was 65% to 90%.

Trimming stripped 2 bases from V and 1 base from J, with 14 bases between. The CDR3 length is 15 residues. The germline V gene has CDR1 DFQATT and CDR2 SNEGSKA (reference sequence). Sample time point: late sampling 161 to 241 days after vaccination in a few convalescent patients. Stated treatment: approximately nine-day PBMC culture with coronavirus spike peptide pools or control peptides (ViraFEST assay). CD4+ T cells were isolated by negative selection after more than 8 days of culture. Cultured CD4+ T-cell DNA underwent Oncomine TCR Beta short-read sequencing. TCRdb used MiXCR to reprocess the PCR reads, holding one entry per CDR3 protein. The table shows fewer than 25,000 distinct CDR3 sequences, with roughly 29% occurring only once. Only a few counts were recorded for this clonotype. Its antigen remains unknown.

This specimen was CD4+ T cells from blood, cultured in vitro, taken about 7 months after SARS-CoV-2 vaccination. V and J are TRBV20-1 and TRBJ2-5, with D tentatively TRBD2 (6 bases). The TCR comes from a human donor who had recovered from COVID-19. The DNA of the CDR3 is TGCAGTGCTAGACCTCCGGGACTCAGCCAAGAGACCCAGTACTTC. This gives the protein CSARPPGLSQETQYF.